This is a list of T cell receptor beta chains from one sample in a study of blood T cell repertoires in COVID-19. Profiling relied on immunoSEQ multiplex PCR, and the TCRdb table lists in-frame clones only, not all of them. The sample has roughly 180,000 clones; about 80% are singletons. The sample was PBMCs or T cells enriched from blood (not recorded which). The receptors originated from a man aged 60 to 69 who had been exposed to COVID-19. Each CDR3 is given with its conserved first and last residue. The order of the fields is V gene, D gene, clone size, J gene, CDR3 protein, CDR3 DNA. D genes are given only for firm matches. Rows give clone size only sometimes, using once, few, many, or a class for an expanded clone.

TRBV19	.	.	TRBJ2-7	CASSRQGRAYEQYF	TGTGCCAGTAGCCGCCAGGGGCGGGCCTACGAGCAGTACTTC
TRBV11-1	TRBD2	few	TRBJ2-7	CASSLTGTSDYEQYF	TGTGCCAGCAGCTTAACCGGGACTAGCGACTACGAGCAGTACTTC
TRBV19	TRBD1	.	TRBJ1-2	CASSGDRGYGYTF	TGTGCCAGTAGTGGGGACAGGGGATATGGCTACACCTTC
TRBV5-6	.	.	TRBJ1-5	CASSLEGGREEGRNQPQHF	TGTGCCAGCAGCTTGGAAGGTGGCAGGGAGGAGGGTCGCAATCAGCCCCAGCATTTT
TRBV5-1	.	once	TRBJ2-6	CASRYGQTTSGANVLTF	TGCGCCAGCAGATATGGACAGACGACCTCTGGGGCCAACGTCCTGACTTTC
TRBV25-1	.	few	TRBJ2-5	CASSDSGQAETQYF	TGTGCCAGCAGTGATTCGGGACAAGCGGAGACCCAGTACTTC
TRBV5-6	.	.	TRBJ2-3	CASSPQGPMIGYF	TGTGCCAGCAGCCCCCAGGGCCCGATGATTGGGTATTTT
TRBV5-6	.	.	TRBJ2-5	CASSLVGGRQETQYF	TGTGCCAGCAGCTTGGTAGGGGGTCGCCAAGAGACCCAGTACTTC
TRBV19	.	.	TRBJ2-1	CASSIGAPNEQFF	TGTGCCAGTAGTATAGGGGCCCCAAATGAGCAGTTCTTC
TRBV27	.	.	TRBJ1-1	CASRGAMNTEAFF	TGTGCCAGCCGTGGGGCTATGAACACTGAAGCTTTCTTT
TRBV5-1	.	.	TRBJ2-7	CASSGSSYEQYF	TGCGCCAGCAGCGGGAGTTCCTACGAGCAGTACTTC
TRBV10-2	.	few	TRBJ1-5	CASSEAGTNQPQHF	TGCGCCAGCAGTGAGGCGGGGACGAATCAGCCCCAGCATTTT
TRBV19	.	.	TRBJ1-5	CASSIDSGVQPQHF	TGTGCCAGTAGTATAGATTCAGGGGTTCAGCCCCAGCATTTT
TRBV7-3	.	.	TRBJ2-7	CASSLIRRPGAISSYEQYF	TGTGCCAGCAGCTTAATTAGGAGGCCAGGAGCTATTAGCTCCTACGAGCAGTACTTC
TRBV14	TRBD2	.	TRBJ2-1	CASSPRTSGIGEQFF	TGTGCCAGCAGCCCGAGGACTAGCGGGATCGGTGAGCAGTTCTTC
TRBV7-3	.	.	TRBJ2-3	CASSWGEPDTQYF	TGTGCCAGCAGCTGGGGGGAGCCAGATACGCAGTATTTT
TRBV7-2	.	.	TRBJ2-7	CASSFGLPQIYEQYF	TGTGCCAGCAGCTTTGGGCTACCGCAAATTTACGAGCAGTACTTC
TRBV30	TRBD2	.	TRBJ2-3	CAAPAGTSGSTDTQYF	TGTGCCGCACCGGCCGGGACTAGCGGGAGCACAGATACGCAGTATTTT
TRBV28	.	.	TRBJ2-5	CASSLRGSFETQYF	TGTGCCAGCAGTTTAAGGGGTTCTTTTGAGACCCAGTACTTC
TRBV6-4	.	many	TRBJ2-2	CASSDGGADTGELFF	TGTGCCAGCAGTGACGGGGGCGCAGACACCGGGGAGCTGTTTTTT
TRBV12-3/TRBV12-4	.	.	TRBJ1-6	CASSFKTSSPLHF	TGTGCCAGCAGTTTTAAGACAAGTTCACCCCTCCACTTT
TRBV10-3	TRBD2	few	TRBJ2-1	CAIRGTSGEGGNEQFF	TGTGCCATCAGGGGGACTAGCGGGGAGGGAGGGAATGAGCAGTTCTTC
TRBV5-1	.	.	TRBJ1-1	CASSHTGGNTEAFF	TGCGCCAGCAGCCACACCGGGGGTAACACTGAAGCTTTCTTT
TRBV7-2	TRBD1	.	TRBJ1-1	CASSYNRGRTEAFF	TGTGCCAGCAGCTATAACAGGGGGCGGACTGAAGCTTTCTTT
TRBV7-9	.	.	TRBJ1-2	CASSLGLPSGYTF	TGTGCCAGCAGCTTAGGGCTGCCCTCTGGCTACACCTTC
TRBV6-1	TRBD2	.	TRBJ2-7	CASSGRTSGIDYEQYF	TGTGCCAGCAGTGGCCGGACTAGCGGGATTGATTACGAGCAGTACTTC
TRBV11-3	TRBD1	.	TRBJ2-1	CASSLGGGLGGDEQFF	TGTGCCAGCAGCTTAGGAGGGGGTTTAGGGGGCGATGAGCAGTTCTTC
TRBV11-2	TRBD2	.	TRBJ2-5	CASRGLAGDGTQYF	TGTGCCAGCAGGGGACTAGCGGGAGACGGGACCCAGTACTTC
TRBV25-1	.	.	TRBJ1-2	CASLGGTASNYGYTF	TGTGCCAGCCTGGGCGGGACGGCCTCTAACTATGGCTACACCTTC
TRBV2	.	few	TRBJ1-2	CASSVVISAGGYTF	TGTGCCAGCAGTGTAGTAATTAGCGCGGGAGGCTACACCTTC
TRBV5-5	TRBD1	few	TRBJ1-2	CASSWDRGNYGYTF	TGTGCCAGCAGTTGGGACAGGGGAAACTATGGCTACACCTTC
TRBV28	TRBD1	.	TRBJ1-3	CASSLWILDREVTDTIYF	TGTGCCAGCAGTTTATGGATCCTGGACAGGGAAGTGACGGACACCATATATTTT
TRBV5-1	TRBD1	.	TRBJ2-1	CASSFDSPGDRFRDEQFF	TGCGCCAGCAGCTTCGACTCTCCCGGGGACAGATTTCGTGATGAGCAGTTCTTC
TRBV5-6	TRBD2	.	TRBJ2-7	CASSLDWGLTSGLSYEQYF	TGTGCCAGCAGCTTGGATTGGGGGCTGACTAGCGGGTTGTCCTACGAGCAGTACTTC
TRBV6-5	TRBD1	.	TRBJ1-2	CASRDRERNGYTF	TGTGCCAGCAGGGACAGGGAACGGAATGGCTACACCTTC
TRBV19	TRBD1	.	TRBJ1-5	CASTGGNSNQPQHF	TGTGCCAGTACAGGGGGAAATAGCAATCAGCCCCAGCATTTT
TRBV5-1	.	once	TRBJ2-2	CASSLSSGGGELFF	TGCGCCAGCAGCTTATCTAGTGGTGGCGGGGAGCTGTTTTTT
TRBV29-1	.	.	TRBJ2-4	CSVEGLGQAKNIQYF	TGCAGCGTTGAAGGGCTAGGCCAAGCCAAAAACATTCAGTACTTC
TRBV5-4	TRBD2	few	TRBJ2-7	CASSPTSGSPYEQYF	TGTGCCAGCAGCCCGACTAGCGGGAGCCCCTACGAGCAGTACTTC
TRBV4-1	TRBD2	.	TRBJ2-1	CASSQETSGSYNEQFF	TGCGCCAGCAGCCAAGAGACTAGCGGGAGCTACAATGAGCAGTTCTTC
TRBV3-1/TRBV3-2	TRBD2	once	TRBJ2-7	CASSERERYEQYF	TGTGCCAGCAGCGAGCGGGAGAGGTACGAGCAGTACTTC
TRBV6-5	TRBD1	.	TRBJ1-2	CASSYIGQDLSGYTF	TGTGCCAGCAGTTATATTGGACAGGACCTCAGCGGCTACACCTTC
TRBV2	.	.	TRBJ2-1	CASYLVSHDEQFF	TGTGCCAGCTACCTAGTCTCTCACGATGAGCAGTTCTTC
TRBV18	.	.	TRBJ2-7	CASSLQQGNDEQYF	TGTGCCAGCTCACTCCAACAGGGTAACGACGAGCAGTACTTC
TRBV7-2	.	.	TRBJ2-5	CASSPWTNLMKTQYF	TGTGCCAGCAGCCCTTGGACAAACCTCATGAAGACCCAGTACTTC
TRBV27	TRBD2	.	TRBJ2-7	CASSPGPGGLNEQYF	TGTGCCAGCAGTCCAGGGCCGGGGGGGTTGAACGAGCAGTACTTC
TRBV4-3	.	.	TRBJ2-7	CASSQDSGTHINLYEQYF	TGCGCCAGCAGCCAAGACAGTGGGACTCATATTAACCTGTACGAGCAGTACTTC
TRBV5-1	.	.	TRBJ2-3	CASSSHTPAGTDTQYF	TGCGCCAGCAGCTCCCACACCCCGGCGGGCACAGATACGCAGTATTTT
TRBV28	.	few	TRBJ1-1	CASSPPAGTEAFF	TGTGCCAGCAGCCCCCCTGCGGGGACTGAAGCTTTCTTT
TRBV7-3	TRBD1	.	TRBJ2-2	CASSLKGQGGNTGELFF	TGTGCCAGCAGCTTAAAAGGACAGGGAGGGAACACCGGGGAGCTGTTTTTT
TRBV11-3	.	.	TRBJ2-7	CASSLGGGGPFYEQYF	TGTGCCAGCAGCTTAGGAGGCGGGGGCCCTTTTTACGAGCAGTACTTC
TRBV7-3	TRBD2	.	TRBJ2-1	CASSLTGRGTYNEQFF	TGTGCCAGCAGCTTAACCGGGAGGGGAACCTACAATGAGCAGTTCTTC
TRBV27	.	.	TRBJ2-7	CASSLSRSYEQYF	TGTGCCAGCAGTTTATCGAGGTCCTACGAGCAGTACTTC
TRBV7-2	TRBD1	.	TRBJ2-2	CASSLAKGTGLNTGELFF	TGTGCCAGCAGCTTAGCCAAAGGGACAGGGCTCAACACCGGGGAGCTGTTTTTT
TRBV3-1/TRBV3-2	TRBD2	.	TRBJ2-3	CASSLLAGYTQYF	TGTGCCAGCAGCCTACTAGCGGGGTATACGCAGTATTTT
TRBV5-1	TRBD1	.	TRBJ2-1	CASSRWTGDPDYNEQFF	TGCGCCAGCAGCAGATGGACAGGGGACCCAGATTACAATGAGCAGTTCTTC
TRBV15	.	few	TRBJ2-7	CATREGPYEQYF	TGTGCCACCAGGGAGGGTCCTTACGAGCAGTACTTC
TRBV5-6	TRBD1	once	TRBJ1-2	CASSYRTGVNYGYTF	TGTGCCAGCAGTTACCGGACAGGGGTGAACTATGGCTACACCTTC
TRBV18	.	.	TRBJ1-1	CASSPGQNTEAFF	TGTGCCAGCTCACCAGGACAGAACACTGAAGCTTTCTTT
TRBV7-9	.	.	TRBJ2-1	CASSLEVRGSRSEQFF	TGTGCCAGCAGCTTAGAAGTCCGTGGGAGTCGCAGTGAGCAGTTCTTC